Shown below are 23 T cell receptor beta chains from a single sample sequenced in a study of T-cell reconstitution after alpha-beta-depleted transplantation in children. Preparation of the TCRbeta library used unique molecular identifiers. TCRdb ran MiXCR on the PCR reads and lists one entry per CDR3 protein. Of about 470,000 distinct CDR3 sequences in the sample, approximately 42% are singletons; the top ten hold around 29%. The sequencing here drew on PBMCs, taken before TCRalphabeta/CD19-depleted stem cell transplant. The receptors shown here come from a girl aged 2 to 9 with aplastic anemia, due to receive a stem cell transplant.

The chain combines TRBV5-1 with TRBJ2-7, with 7 positions matching TRBD1. Germline V gene data show CDR1 as SGHRS and CDR2 as YFSETQ. Trimming removed 2 bases from V and 2 bases from J; junction bases left unmatched: 7. The CDR3 totals 15 residues. The CDR3 region is CASSLSGTVAYEQYF. Here the CDR3 DNA reads TGCGCCAGCAGCTTATCGGGGACAGTTGCCTACGAGCAGTACTTC.

This clonotype has just a few counts. The chain recombines TRBV3-1 with TRBJ2-7; a weak D match, TRBD2 (5 bases). CDR1 is LGHDT, CDR2 YNNKEL, per germline (reference sequence). The CDR3 covers 14 residues. The ends were cut back, 4 bases at V and 0 bases at J, with 10 bases in the middle. CDR3 bases: TGTGCCAGCAGCCCTACGACTATCTCCTACGAGCAGTACTTC. Translating it yields CASSPTTISYEQYF.

In the case of this clonotype: This may be a read error: a much more frequent sequence differs by one nucleotide. The V call is TRBV20-1, the J call TRBJ2-1; D might be TRBD1 or TRBD2, each matching 6 bases. Germline CDR1 DFQATT, CDR2 SNEGSKA (reference sequence). The CDR3 has 18 amino acids. V lost 1 base and J lost 4, with 23 bases in between. This CDR3 is CSARGTEGTGGVYNEQFF. DNA for the CDR3: TGCAGTGCTAGAGGGACAGAAGGGACTGGCGGGGTTTACAATGAGCAGTTCTTC.

This clonotype was picked up a small number of times. This sequence joins TRBV9 and TRBJ2-5; possibly TRBD1 for D (5 bases). V shed 4 bases and J shed 5 bases, with 15 bases lying between them. This CDR3 has 14 residues. Looked up from germline, CDR1 is SGDLS and CDR2 is YYNGEE. CDR3 in DNA: TGTGCCAGCAGCCGCTTGGGGCGCCGGGAGACCCAGTACTTC. Its translation is CASSRLGRRETQYF. The full variable domain, with the rest looked up from reference TRBV9 and TRBJ2-5, is DSGVTQTPKHLITATGQRVTLRCSPRSGDLSVYWYQQSLDQGLQFLIQYYNGEERAKGNILERFSAQQFPDLHSELNLSSLELGDSALYFCASSRLGRRETQYFGPGTRLLVL.

In this sample, this clonotype turned up many times. This sequence joins TRBV12-3 or TRBV12-4 and TRBJ1-6; D remains unclear. The V end lost 2 bases, the J end lost 4 bases, and 9 bases lay between the germline ends. The CDR3 has 15 amino acids. The CDR3 is CASSLTSDYNSPLHF. CDR3 sequence (DNA): TGTGCCAGCAGTTTAACTTCCGATTATAATTCACCCCTCCACTTT.

This chain's CDR3 is CASSVGGTTAFTDTQYF. The CDR3, as DNA: TGTGCCAGCAGCGTAGGGGGGACAACCGCCTTCACAGATACGCAGTATTTT. The chain employs TRBV9 and TRBJ2-3; the D gene is possibly TRBD1 (6 bases). Germline values: CDR1 SGDLS, CDR2 YYNGEE. The CDR3 sequence is 17 residues long. The V and J ends lost 0 bases and 2 bases respectively, with 16 bases between them.

The chain recombines TRBV5-6 with TRBJ1-5; 10 bases are shared with TRBD1. This CDR3 spans 16 amino acids. Germline-derived CDR1 and CDR2 are SGHDT and YYEEEE. The J segment lost 2 bases and the V segment lost 5 bases, leaving 7 bases of the junction unmatched. CDR3: CASSRQGAMGNQPQHF. The CDR3, as DNA: TGTGCCAGCAGTCGACAGGGGGCTATGGGCAATCAGCCCCAGCATTTT.

The table lists this clonotype with many counts. The chain couples TRBV7-3 to TRBJ2-4, with 9 bases lining up with TRBD2. Germline CDR1 is SGHTA and CDR2 is FQGTGA. This CDR3 is 16 amino acids long. Trimming at V came to 0 bases and at J to 5 bases, leaving 5 bases not matched to a gene. CDR3 sequence reads: CASSLTGAGGENIQYF. The CDR3 DNA is TGTGCCAGCAGCTTAACGGGAGCGGGAGGCGAAAACATTCAGTACTTC.

CDR3 nucleotides: TGTGCCAGCAGCCCCGACGGGAAAAGCTCCTACGAGCAGTACTTC. It translates to CASSPDGKSSYEQYF. V is TRBV27 and J is TRBJ2-7; weak D call: TRBD2 (5 bases). Trimming stripped 6 bases from V and 0 bases from J, with 15 bases between. CDR3 size: 15 residues. Germline-derived CDR1 and CDR2 are MNHEY and SMNVEV (reference sequence).

The J gene is TRBJ1-1, the V gene TRBV20-1; no reliable D call. The CDR3 length is 13 residues. Germline values: CDR1 DFQATT, CDR2 SNEGSKA (reference sequence). Trimming took 6 bases from V and 0 from J, leaving 11 bases between them. In DNA, the CDR3 is TGCAGTGCCACCGGGCCGATGAACACTGAAGCTTTCTTT. Its protein product is CSATGPMNTEAFF.

This clonotype was observed many times. The V call is TRBV29-1, the J call TRBJ2-1, with TRBD2 matching 9 bases. The ends lost 3 bases at V and 0 bases at J; junction bases unmatched: 6. The CDR3 is made up of 16 amino acids. Germline V CDR1 and CDR2: SQVTM, ANQGSEA. Here the CDR3 DNA reads TGCAGCGTTGATACGGTAGCGGGGGTCTCCTACAATGAGCAGTTCTTC. Residues: CSVDTVAGVSYNEQFF.

This clonotype has just a few counts. This chain links TRBV20-1 with TRBJ1-5; D possibly corresponds to TRBD1 (6 bases). Germline loops: CDR1 DFQATT, CDR2 SNEGSKA (reference sequence). V lost 3 bases, J lost 0 bases, and 12 bases lay in between. CDR3 length: 15 amino acids. The CDR3 sequence is CSASPDSYSNQPQHF. As DNA, the CDR3 is TGCAGTGCTAGCCCGGACAGCTATAGCAATCAGCCCCAGCATTTT.

This clonotype was counted many times. The chain has TRBV12-3 or TRBV12-4 and TRBJ1-6, with a tentative D call TRBD1 (5 bases). The CDR3 has 14 residues. V was clipped by 4 bases and J by 6 bases, with 10 bases between them. This CDR3 reads CASSWRDANSPLHF. The CDR3 nucleotides read TGTGCCAGCAGTTGGAGGGACGCTAATTCACCCCTCCACTTT.

V gene TRBV5-1 combines with J gene TRBJ2-5, with D possibly being TRBD1 or TRBD2 (8 bases each). Germline loops: CDR1 SGHRS, CDR2 YFSETQ. The CDR3 extends over 18 amino acids. Deletions cut 0 bases from V and 6 bases from J, with 24 bases between. The CDR3 DNA reads TGCGCCAGCAGCTTGGGACAGGGGACGGGAGGGTTCTGGAAGACCCAGTACTTC. It specifies CASSLGQGTGGFWKTQYF.

This clonotype was observed a handful of times. The V gene is TRBV15, the J gene TRBJ2-7; either TRBD1 or TRBD2 may supply D (5 bases each). The V gene lost 5 bases and the J gene lost 3 bases, with 17 bases spanning the gap. Per germline, CDR1 LNHNV and CDR2 YYDKDF (reference sequence). The CDR3 spans 15 residues. Here the CDR3 DNA reads TGTGCCACCAGCCAGAGGGACGTTAACATCTACGAGCAGTACTTC. Translating gives CATSQRDVNIYEQYF.

The chain carries TRBV5-1 and TRBJ1-2; D is possibly TRBD1 (5 bases). CDR3 length: 14 residues. Germline V gene lookup returns CDR1 SGHRS and CDR2 YFSETQ. V dropped 7 bases and J dropped 4 bases, with 17 bases sitting between them. The CDR3 nucleotides are TGCGCCAGCGGGACGGGCCTTCAGACCTATGGCTACACCTTC. This sequence encodes CASGTGLQTYGYTF.

This clonotype was observed at least ten times. The chain employs TRBV6-5 and TRBJ2-3; 7 nucleotides line up with TRBD1. Germline V gene data show CDR1 as MNHEY and CDR2 as SVGAGI. The CDR3 totals 14 residues. V lost 6 bases, J lost 4 bases, and 7 bases stayed unmatched. CDR3 residues: CASRPRGRPDTQYF. The CDR3 coding sequence is TGTGCCAGCAGACCGAGGGGGCGCCCAGATACGCAGTATTTT.

The rearrangement joins TRBV5-1 to TRBJ2-7, with TRBD2 matching 7 bases. Germline V gene lookup returns CDR1 SGHRS and CDR2 YFSETQ. The CDR3 runs to 15 residues. With V trimmed by 4 bases and J by 2 bases, 9 bases remained unmatched. The CDR3: CASSLEAGAPYEQYF. The CDR3 coding sequence is TGCGCCAGCAGCCTGGAGGCGGGAGCGCCCTACGAGCAGTACTTC.

In DNA form, the CDR3 reads TGCAGTGCTTCCGGAGTAGTCTTAGATACGCAGTATTTT. It translates to CSASGVVLDTQYF. The chain recombines TRBV20-1 with TRBJ2-3; no clear D gene. The CDR3 contains 13 residues. Trimming removed 5 bases from V and 5 bases from J, with 14 bases in between. Germline lookup yields CDR1 DFQATT and CDR2 SNEGSKA (reference sequence).

The table lists this clonotype with a few counts. The V and J genes are TRBV19 and TRBJ1-1, with D unclear. V dropped 3 bases and J dropped 4 bases, with 3 bases sitting between them. The germline gives CDR1 LNHDA, CDR2 SQIVND (reference sequence). CDR3 length: 11 residues. DNA of the CDR3: TGTGCCAGTAGTATCGTCACTGAAGCTTTCTTT. Protein product: CASSIVTEAFF.

The table lists this clonotype with a few counts. The gene calls are TRBV12-3 or TRBV12-4 and TRBJ1-2; D may be TRBD1 (5 bases). The V end lost 8 bases, the J end lost 3 bases, and 16 bases lay between the germline ends. The CDR3 has 14 residues. The CDR3 is CASVSRGEDYGYTF. CDR3 DNA sequence: TGTGCCAGCGTTTCCCGGGGCGAAGACTATGGCTACACCTTC.

This clonotype was counted ten times or more. V and J are TRBV7-2 and TRBJ2-1; 12 bases fit TRBD2. With V trimmed by 6 bases and J by 7 bases, 10 bases remained unmatched. From germline, CDR1 is SGHTA and CDR2 FQGNSA. The CDR3 totals 16 residues. The CDR3 is CASSFVGLAGFNEQFF. CDR3 nucleotide sequence: TGTGCCAGCAGTTTCGTGGGACTAGCGGGCTTTAATGAGCAGTTCTTC. The complete variable domain, with remaining parts taken from reference TRBV7-2 and TRBJ2-1, reads GAGVSQSPSNKVTEKGKDVELRCDPISGHTALYWYRQSLGQGLEFLIYFQGNSAPDKSGLPSDRFSAERTGGSVSTLTIQRTQQEDSAVYLCASSFVGLAGFNEQFFGPGTRLTVL.

The rearrangement links TRBV29-1 to TRBJ1-2; TRBD1 aligns across 12 bases. The CDR3 extends over 15 amino acids. The ends lost 3 bases at V and 3 bases at J; junction bases unmatched: 5. CDR1 and CDR2 from the germline V gene are SQVTM and ANQGSEA. CDR3 amino acids: CSVEQGQGAYYGYTF. The DNA for the CDR3 is TGCAGCGTTGAGCAGGGACAGGGGGCTTACTATGGCTACACCTTC. The whole variable domain, remainder taken from reference TRBV29-1 and TRBJ1-2, is SAVISQKPSRDICQRGTSLTIQCQVDSQVTMMFWYRQQPGQSLTLIATANQGSEATYESGFVIDKFPISRPNLTFSTLTVSNMSPEDSSIYLCSVEQGQGAYYGYTFGSGTRLTVV.